This T cell receptor (beta chain) was found in a study of shared clonotypes between healthy human individuals (dated by TCRdb to between 2020 and 2021). With regard to the full study: Two women and a few men aged 18 to 49 years were included in the cohort. For each donor, CD4 naive and CD4 memory were each given three plates, CD8 naive was given two plates, and CD8 memory was given one plate. The study deeply sequenced blood TCR repertoires of five healthy adults to estimate repertoire size and the extent of clonotype sharing between individuals. Different laboratories and diverse techniques were used to prepare libraries and sequence TCR repertoires, to increase sequencing depth and limit assay-specific biases. Between about 0.94 and 10 billion PBMCs per donor were obtained by leukapheresis. The study at large found these results: Naive subsets generally had larger estimated clonotype richness than memory subsets. Based on pairwise subsampling, the degree of clonotype sharing among donors was expected to be affected by sequencing depth. The small number of donors limited the genetic and exposure-history diversity represented. Only blood was sampled, and tissue TCR repertoires likely differ from those in blood. Clonotypes shared by all four sorted-subset donors showed higher generation probabilities than non-shared clonotypes. Around 5% of naive CD4, 3.5% of naive CD8, 2.3% of memory CD4, and approximately 0.39% of memory CD8 clonotypes were shared across several donors. Incomplete sequencing was indicated by rarefaction of sorted-subset datasets, despite the large sequencing depth.

The donors were healthy, HIV-negative adults with no recently reported acute infections or vaccinations. Every donor was a Caucasian adult residing in Nashville, Tennessee, USA. CD4+ T cells were enriched by magnetic negative selection, after which naive cells were positively selected on CD45RA and the negative fraction was taken as the memory subset. Blood was obtained by leukapheresis, after which PBMCs were separated by Ficoll-Histopaque density gradient centrifugation and cryopreserved in liquid nitrogen vapor phase. Analytical flow cytometry was used to check the purity and quantity of every magnetically sorted T cell population. From each sorted fraction, genomic DNA was isolated and quantified by UV absorbance on a Nanodrop 2000c. In the case of this clone: The antigen it recognizes is unknown. The sample holds no much larger clone one base away, and base qualities are not on file.

Using the deep immunoSEQ assay, multiplex PCR amplified TCR CDR3 regions from genomic DNA. Extracted genomic DNA from each cell subset was distributed evenly across all wells of several immunoSEQ 96-well plates, and each plate was treated as a replicate. For sorted subsets, approximately 190 ng genomic DNA, equal to tens of thousands of T cell genomes, was loaded into each replicate PCR. The purified libraries were quantified using a Qubit 3.0 fluorometer, sized with a Bioanalyzer 2100, and then quantified again using the KAPA Library Quantification kit. Each immunoSEQ 96-well plate was sequenced on its own single-read 150-cycle Illumina NextSeq 550 flow cell. For the original study's pipeline: The immunoSEQ output contained only junctional sequences without quality scores, so filtering could not match that applied to full-length reads. To assign V/J genes and CDR3, sequences were annotated using PyIR, a Python wrapper for IgBLAST v1.9, with IMGT germline references. Reads with weak V/J assignments (E-value above 1e-6), missing CDR3, stop codons, out-of-frame junctions, or ambiguous translated residues were removed. V3J clonotypes were defined by identical inferred V gene, J gene, and CDR3 amino acid sequence. Percentage overlap between repertoires was computed as shared unique clonotypes divided by the size of the smaller repertoire. Repertoire richness was assessed with RTK rarefaction, the Chao1 estimator, and Recon v2.1 estimates of unobserved clonotypes. For all TCRbeta clonotypes obtained by the gDNA method from four donors, generation probabilities were computed with OLGA. As stored in TCRdb, this immuneACCESS dataset retains in-frame rearrangements with V and J assigned. A fraction of the clones does not appear; measured against another copy, unresolved V genes explain less than half of the discrepancy, and the remainder lacks a known reason. That table supplies the V and J calls and clone size; D and trimming were determined from the DNA. This sample has approximately 1.5 million clones in its table, and 98% of those were observed once. Approximately 0.4% of the sample belongs to the ten largest clones.

Per the germline V gene, SGHRS is the CDR1 and YFSETQ is the CDR2. The V and J ends are trimmed by 4 bases and 6 bases, leaving 17 bases between them. The CDR3 sequence holds 15 residues, the cysteine and phenylalanine included. The only DNA kept is the CDR3, 45 bases in frame from the first base. The TCR originated in a man in his thirties or forties in good health. Specimen: naive CD4+ T cells sorted from blood. Per the publication, the cell subset or site label means: CD45RA+ positively selected. Recombination linked TRBV5-1 to TRBJ2-1; a weak D assignment points to TRBD1 (6 bases agree). The nucleotides are TGCGCCAGCAGCCCGACAGGAAAAAGGGGCAATGAGCAGTTCTTC. Its coded protein is CASSPTGKRGNEQFF.